This TCR beta chain was retrieved from a study of T-cell memory formation after mild COVID-19. Overall study: TCR clusters were largely donor specific.

Study results and limitations: Clones shrinking from day 15 to 85 showed even CD4/CD8 mixes; later expanders tilted CD4+. Researchers report contracting CD4+ clones mostly in CM and EM, with CD8+ clones in EMRA.

This clonotype was recorded many times. Its antigen is unknown. The germline V gene encodes CDR1 SGDLS and CDR2 YYNGEE. The CDR3 has 14 residues. The V end was cut by 4 bases, the J end by 0 bases, with 11 bases between. Using constant-segment primers, 5'RACE produced TCR alpha and TCR beta cDNA libraries carrying sample barcodes and UMIs. MiXCR was run by TCRdb on the 5' RACE reads, yielding one entry per CDR3 protein. The table records 250,000 to 300,000 distinct CDR3 sequences, 7.5% to 9.5% of them present only once. The sample taken for sequencing was PBMCs or a T cell subset sorted from them (not recorded which). The origin of this receptor is a man aged 18-30 years who had mild COVID-19 (a few samples of this study predate the infection). Cell type and time point are not known. V is TRBV9 and J is TRBJ2-7; D gene unclear. The DNA of the CDR3 is TGTGCCAGCAGCCCCCAGGCCAGCTCCTACGAGCAGTACGTC. It translates to CASSPQASSYEQYV.